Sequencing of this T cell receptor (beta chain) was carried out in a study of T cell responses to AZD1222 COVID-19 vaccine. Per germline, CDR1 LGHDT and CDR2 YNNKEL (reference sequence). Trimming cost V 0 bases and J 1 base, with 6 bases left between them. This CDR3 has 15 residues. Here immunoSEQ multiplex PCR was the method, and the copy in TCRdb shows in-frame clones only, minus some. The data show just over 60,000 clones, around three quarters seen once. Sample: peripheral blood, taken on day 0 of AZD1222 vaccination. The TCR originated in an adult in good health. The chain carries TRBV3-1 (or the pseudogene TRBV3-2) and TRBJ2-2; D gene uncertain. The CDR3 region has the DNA TGTGCCAGCAGCCAAGACGGGCAGAACACCGGGGAGCTGTTTTTT. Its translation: CASSQDGQNTGELFF.